This paragraph reports one T cell receptor beta chain. Its antigen is currently unknown. This sample was taken from a study of blood T cells in healthy people across ages. Between the trimmed V and J ends, which lost 3 bases and 4 bases, there was a span of 26 bases. The CDR3 consists of 19 residues. Germline values: CDR1 ENHRY, CDR2 SYGVKD. Through a sample-barcoded 5' primer and a J-beta primer mix, a second PCR was run for roughly 7 to 11 cycles. TCRdb recomputed calls from the 5' RACE reads with MiXCR, one row per CDR3 protein. The data show around 1.5 million distinct CDR3 sequences, roughly 30% seen once. Regarding the study as a whole: Diversity was higher, and naive CD4+ cells more numerous, in long-lived donors than in aged donors.

The source material was blood. The V and J genes are TRBV10-3 and TRBJ2-3, with D perhaps TRBD1 (6 bases). The clonotype comes from a woman under 40 in good health. The CDR3 DNA reads as TGTGCCATCAGTGACCCCTATTTGGCCGGGACAACCCTTCCAGATACGCAGTATTTT. Translation gives CAISDPYLAGTTLPDTQYF.